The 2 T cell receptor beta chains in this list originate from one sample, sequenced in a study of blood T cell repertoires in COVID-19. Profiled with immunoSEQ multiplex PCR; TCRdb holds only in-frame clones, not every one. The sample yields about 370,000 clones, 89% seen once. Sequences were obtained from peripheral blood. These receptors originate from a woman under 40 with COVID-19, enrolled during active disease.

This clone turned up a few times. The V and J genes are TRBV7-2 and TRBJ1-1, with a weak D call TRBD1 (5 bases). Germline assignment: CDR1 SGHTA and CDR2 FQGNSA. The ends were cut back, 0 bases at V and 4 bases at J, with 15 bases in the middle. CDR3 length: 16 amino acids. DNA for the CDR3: TGTGCCAGCAGCTTAGCCGGGGGGAGAGGGAGCACTGAAGCTTTCTTT. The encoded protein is CASSLAGGRGSTEAFF.

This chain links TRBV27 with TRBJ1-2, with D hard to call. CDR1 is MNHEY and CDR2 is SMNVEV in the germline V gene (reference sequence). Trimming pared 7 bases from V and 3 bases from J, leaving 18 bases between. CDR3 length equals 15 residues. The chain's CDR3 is CASTAMAGIHYGYTF. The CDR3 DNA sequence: TGTGCCAGCACCGCCATGGCGGGAATTCACTATGGCTACACCTTC.